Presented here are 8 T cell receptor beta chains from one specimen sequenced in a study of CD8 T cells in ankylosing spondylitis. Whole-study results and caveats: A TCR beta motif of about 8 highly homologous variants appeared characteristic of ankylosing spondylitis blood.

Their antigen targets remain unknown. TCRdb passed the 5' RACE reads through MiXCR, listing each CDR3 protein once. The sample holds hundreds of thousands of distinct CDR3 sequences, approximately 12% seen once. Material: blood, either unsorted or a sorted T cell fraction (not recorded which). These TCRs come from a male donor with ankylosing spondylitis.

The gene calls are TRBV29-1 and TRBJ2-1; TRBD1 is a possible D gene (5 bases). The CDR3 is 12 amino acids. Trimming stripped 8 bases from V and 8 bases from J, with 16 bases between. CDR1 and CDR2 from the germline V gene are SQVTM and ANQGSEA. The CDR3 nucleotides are TGCAGCTCTTCCTTCCCCAGGGATGAGCAGTTCTTC. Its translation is CSSSFPRDEQFF.

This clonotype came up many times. DNA for the CDR3: TGCAGCGTTGAAACTAGCGGGAGTTATAGGGAGCAGTTCTTC. It specifies CSVETSGSYREQFF. This rearrangement joins TRBV29-1 to TRBJ2-1, with 11 bases aligning to TRBD2. Germline-derived CDR1 and CDR2 are SQVTM and ANQGSEA. This CDR3 has 14 amino acids. The ends lost 2 bases at V and 10 bases at J; junction bases unmatched: 7.

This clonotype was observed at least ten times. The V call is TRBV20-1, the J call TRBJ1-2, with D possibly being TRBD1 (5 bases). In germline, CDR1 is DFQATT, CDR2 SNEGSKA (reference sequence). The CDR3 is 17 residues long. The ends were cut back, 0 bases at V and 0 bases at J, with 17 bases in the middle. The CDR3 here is CSARDLGRAAANYGYTF. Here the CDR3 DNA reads TGCAGTGCTAGAGATCTGGGGCGCGCCGCAGCTAACTATGGCTACACCTTC.

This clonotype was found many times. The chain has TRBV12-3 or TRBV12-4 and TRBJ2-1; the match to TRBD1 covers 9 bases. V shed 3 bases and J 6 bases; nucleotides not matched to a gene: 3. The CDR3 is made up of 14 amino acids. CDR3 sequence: CASSFRDRANEQFF. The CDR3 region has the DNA TGTGCCAGCAGTTTCCGGGACAGGGCCAATGAGCAGTTCTTC.

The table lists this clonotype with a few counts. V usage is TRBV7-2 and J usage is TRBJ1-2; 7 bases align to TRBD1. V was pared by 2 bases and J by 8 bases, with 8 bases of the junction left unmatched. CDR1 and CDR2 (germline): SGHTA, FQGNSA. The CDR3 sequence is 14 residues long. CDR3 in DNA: TGTGCCAGCAGCTTAAGGTTGACAGGGATCGGCTACACCTTC. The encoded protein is CASSLRLTGIGYTF.

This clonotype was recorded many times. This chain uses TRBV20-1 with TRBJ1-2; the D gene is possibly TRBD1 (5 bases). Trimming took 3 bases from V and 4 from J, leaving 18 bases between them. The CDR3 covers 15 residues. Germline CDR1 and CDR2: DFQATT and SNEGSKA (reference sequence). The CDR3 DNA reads TGCAGTGCTAGGGAATTCGGGGCCTCCTTCTATGGCTACACCTTC. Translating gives CSAREFGASFYGYTF.

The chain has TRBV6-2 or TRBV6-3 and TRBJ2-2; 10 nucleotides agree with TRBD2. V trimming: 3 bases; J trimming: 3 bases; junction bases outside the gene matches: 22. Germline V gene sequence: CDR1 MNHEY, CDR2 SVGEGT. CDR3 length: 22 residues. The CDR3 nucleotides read TGTGCCAGCAGTTATTACGAACCCTTACCCAGACTAGCGGGTCGTTACACCGGGGAGCTGTTTTTT. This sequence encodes CASSYYEPLPRLAGRYTGELFF.

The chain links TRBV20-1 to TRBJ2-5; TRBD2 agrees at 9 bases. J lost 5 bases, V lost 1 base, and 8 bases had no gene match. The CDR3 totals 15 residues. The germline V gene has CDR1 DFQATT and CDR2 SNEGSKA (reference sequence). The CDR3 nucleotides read TGCAGTGCTAGAGGATTAGCGGGAGATCTGGAGACCCAGTACTTC. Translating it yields CSARGLAGDLETQYF.